This T cell receptor (beta chain) was identified in a study of blood T cell repertoires in COVID-19. Germline CDR1 reads SEHNR; CDR2 reads FQNEAQ (reference sequence). The V and J ends lost 3 bases and 4 bases respectively, with 19 bases between them. The CDR3 loop spans 17 amino acids. TCRdb keeps only in-frame clones here, not all; method: immunoSEQ multiplex PCR. The data hold more than 45,000 clones, with about 83% observed a single time. The chain recombines TRBV7-9 with TRBJ1-3; TRBD1 is a possible D gene (6 bases). The TCR originated in a woman between 55 and 75 years old with COVID-19, enrolled during active disease. Sample: peripheral blood. This chain's CDR3 is CASSLLLDSRLGNTIYF. Here the CDR3 DNA reads TGTGCCAGCAGCTTGCTTTTGGACAGTCGATTGGGAAACACCATATATTTT. The whole variable domain, remainder taken from reference TRBV7-9 and TRBJ1-3, is DTGVSQNPRHKITKRGQNVTFRCDPISEHNRLYWYRQTLGQGPEFLTYFQNEAQLEKSRLLSDRFSAERPKGSFSTLEIQRTEQGDSAMYLCASSLLLDSRLGNTIYFGEGSWLTVV.